These 5 T cell receptor beta chains originate from one sample sequenced in a study of blood T cell repertoires in COVID-19. Profiling relied on immunoSEQ multiplex PCR, and the TCRdb table lists in-frame clones only, not all of them. Here the sample spans 150,000 or so clones, over 75% being singletons. Input material: peripheral blood. The source is a man aged 18 to 29 with COVID-19, enrolled during active disease.

The chain uses TRBV19 and TRBJ2-1; a possible D gene is TRBD1 (5 bases). CDR1 is LNHDA and CDR2 is SQIVND in the germline V gene (reference sequence). V lost 5 bases and J lost 4, with 21 bases in between. The CDR3 consists of 17 residues. CDR3 region: CASSFLFRGLRYNEQFF. The CDR3, as DNA: TGTGCCAGTAGTTTTCTTTTTAGGGGCTTGCGATACAATGAGCAGTTCTTC.

The chain carries TRBV7-2 and TRBJ1-5; tentatively, D is TRBD1 (5 bases). Trimming took 4 bases from V and 3 from J, leaving 13 bases between them. Germline lookup yields CDR1 SGHTA and CDR2 FQGNSA. The CDR3 spans 15 residues. The CDR3 nucleotides read TGTGCCAGCAGCTCGATCCAGGGATCCAATCAGCCCCAGCATTTT. Translated: CASSSIQGSNQPQHF.

The V and J genes are TRBV28 and TRBJ2-5; possible D gene TRBD1, 5 bases. The CDR3 runs to 15 residues. V was pared by 3 bases and J by 3 bases, with 14 bases between. CDR1 is MDHEN, CDR2 SYDVKM, per germline. CDR3 protein: CASSFLGDGEETQYF. DNA of the CDR3: TGTGCCAGCAGTTTCCTAGGGGATGGAGAAGAGACCCAGTACTTC.

The CDR3 coding sequence is TGTGCCAGCAGTTTATACGGGAACACCGGGGAGCTGTTTTTT. This codes for CASSLYGNTGELFF. V and J are TRBV28 and TRBJ2-2, with D uncertain. Germline V gene data show CDR1 as MDHEN and CDR2 as SYDVKM. This CDR3 spans 14 amino acids. Trimming shortened V by 1 base and J by 1 base, and 4 bases separated the two germline ends.

This clone was detected a few times. The V and J genes are TRBV6-5 and TRBJ2-1; the match to TRBD2 covers 8 bases. With V trimmed by 2 bases and J by 6 bases, 6 bases remained unmatched. Looked up from germline, CDR1 is MNHEY and CDR2 is SVGAGI. The CDR3 has 15 residues. CDR3 bases: TGTGCCAGCAGTTACCTAGCGGGTTCGGGCAATGAGCAGTTCTTC. Protein sequence: CASSYLAGSGNEQFF.